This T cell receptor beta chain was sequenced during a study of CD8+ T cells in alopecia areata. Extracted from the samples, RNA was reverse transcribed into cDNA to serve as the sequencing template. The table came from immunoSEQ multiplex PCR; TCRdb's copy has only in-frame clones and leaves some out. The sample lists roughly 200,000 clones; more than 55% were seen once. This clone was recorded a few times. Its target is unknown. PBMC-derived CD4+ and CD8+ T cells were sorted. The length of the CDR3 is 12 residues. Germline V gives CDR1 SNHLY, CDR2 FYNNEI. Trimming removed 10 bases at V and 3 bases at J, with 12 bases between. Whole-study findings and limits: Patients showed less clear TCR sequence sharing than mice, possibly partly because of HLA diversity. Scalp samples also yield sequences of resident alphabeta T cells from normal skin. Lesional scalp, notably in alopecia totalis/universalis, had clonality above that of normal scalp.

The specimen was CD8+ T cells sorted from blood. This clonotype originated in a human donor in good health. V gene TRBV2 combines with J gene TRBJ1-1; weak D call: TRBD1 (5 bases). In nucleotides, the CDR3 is TGTGCCACCACCGGGACGGACACTGAAGCTTTCTTT. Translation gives CATTGTDTEAFF.